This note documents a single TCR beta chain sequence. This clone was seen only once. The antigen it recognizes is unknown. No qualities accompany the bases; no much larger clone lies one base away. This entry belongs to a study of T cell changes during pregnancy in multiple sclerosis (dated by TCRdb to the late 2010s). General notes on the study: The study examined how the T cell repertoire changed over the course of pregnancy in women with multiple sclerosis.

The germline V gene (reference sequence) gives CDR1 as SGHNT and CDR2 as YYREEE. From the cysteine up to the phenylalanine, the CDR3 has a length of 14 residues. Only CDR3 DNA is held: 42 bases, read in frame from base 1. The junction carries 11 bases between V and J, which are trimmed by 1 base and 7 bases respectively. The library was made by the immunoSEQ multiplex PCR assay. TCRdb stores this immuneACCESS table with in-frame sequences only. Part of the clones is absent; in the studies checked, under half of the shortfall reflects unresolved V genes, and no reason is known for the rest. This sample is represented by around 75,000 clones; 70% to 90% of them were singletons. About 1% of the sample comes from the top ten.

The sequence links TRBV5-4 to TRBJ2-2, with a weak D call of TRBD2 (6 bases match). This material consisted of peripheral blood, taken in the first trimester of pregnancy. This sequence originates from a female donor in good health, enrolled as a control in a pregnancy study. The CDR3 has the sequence CASSLRQGGGELFF. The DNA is TGTGCCAGCAGCTTGCGGCAGGGAGGCGGGGAGCTGTTTTTT.